One TCR beta chain is described in this entry. Germline loops: CDR1 SGHRS, CDR2 YFSETQ. The V end was cut by 1 base, the J end by 2 bases, with 9 bases between. There are 14 residues in the CDR3. The sample belongs to a study of identical twins. One entry per CDR3 protein, called by TCRdb with MiXCR from the 5' RACE reads. In the table there are hundreds of thousands of distinct CDR3 sequences, approximately 24% of which are singletons. The same sample was also studied in work on T cells expressing NK-cell markers. That publication notes: Of the CD8+ T cells in five or six donors, roughly 1.0-7.5% belonged to dominant NKG2C+ clonotypes. These clonotypes, the leaders elsewhere, also led the CD3+CD56-NKG2C+ fraction in a few donors.

The sequence was obtained from a woman younger than 35 in good health. The chain is built from TRBV5-1 and TRBJ1-1; D uncertain. Sequenced sample: CD4+ T cells sorted from blood. CDR3 residues: CASSLLGINTEAFF. As DNA, the CDR3 is TGCGCCAGCAGCTTGTTGGGCATCAACACTGAAGCTTTCTTT.